This TCR beta chain was recovered during a study of T cells in Graves' hyperthyroidism and ophthalmopathy. Study overall: Peripheral blood was obtained at initial diagnosis, preceding any treatment.

Points from the study as a whole: Most thyroid clonotypes expanded above 0.001 appeared in blood too.

Amplification yielded TCR beta CDR3 regions, with RNA transcripts as the source. First-round RT-PCR with HTBI primers amplified the TCR CDR3 region. Each CDR3 protein is one row after TCRdb ran MiXCR on the multiplex PCR reads. The table shows hundreds of thousands of distinct CDR3 sequences, with roughly 15% occurring only once. This clonotype has ten or more counts. As yet, its antigen is unknown. Per germline, CDR1 KGHSH and CDR2 LQKENI. J was trimmed by 2 bases and V by 3 bases; bases with no gene match: 9. This CDR3 region has 17 residues. PBMCs were obtained from 9.5 to 10 ml fresh peripheral blood.

Material for sequencing was blood. V usage is TRBV18 and J usage is TRBJ2-1, with 8 bases matching TRBD2. The TCR sequence derives from a woman aged 40 to 55 with Graves' ophthalmopathy. The DNA for the CDR3 is TGTGCCAGCTCACCCTCCGCGGGGGGAGCGGCCTACAATGAGCAGTTCTTC. It translates to CASSPSAGGAAYNEQFF. The full variable domain, completed using reference TRBV18 and TRBJ2-1, is NAGVMQNPRHLVRRRGQEARLRCSPMKGHSHVYWYRQLPEEGLKFMVYLQKENIIDESGMPKERFSAEFPKEGPSILRIQQVVRGDSAAYFCASSPSAGGAAYNEQFFGPGTRLTVL.